Detailed here is one TCR beta chain. This entry comes from a study of CD8 T cells in Susac syndrome. TEMRA cells were FACS-enriched and CD8+ and CD4+ T cells negatively isolated. RNA was extracted with the RNeasy kit, and a quantity of about 0.45 to 1 ug was reverse transcribed using random hexamers. With immunoSEQ multiplex PCR, TCR beta CDR3 was amplified across 54 Vbeta and 13 Jbeta. From the immunoSEQ multiplex PCR reads, TCRdb called clonotypes with MiXCR, one entry per CDR3 protein. The repertoire consists of around 300,000 distinct CDR3 sequences, with 92% occurring once and the leading ten covering over 0.05%. There are 11 residues in the CDR3. Germline values: CDR1 SQVTM, CDR2 ANQGSEA. Trimming took 6 bases from V and 7 from J, leaving 12 bases between them.

Material: CD4+ T cells from PBMCs. The chain joins TRBV29-1 to TRBJ1-2, with a tentative D call TRBD1 (6 bases). The clonotype originates from a human donor with multiple sclerosis. The CDR3 is CSVNRVSGYTF. For the CDR3, the DNA is TGCAGCGTCAACAGGGTATCTGGCTACACCTTC.